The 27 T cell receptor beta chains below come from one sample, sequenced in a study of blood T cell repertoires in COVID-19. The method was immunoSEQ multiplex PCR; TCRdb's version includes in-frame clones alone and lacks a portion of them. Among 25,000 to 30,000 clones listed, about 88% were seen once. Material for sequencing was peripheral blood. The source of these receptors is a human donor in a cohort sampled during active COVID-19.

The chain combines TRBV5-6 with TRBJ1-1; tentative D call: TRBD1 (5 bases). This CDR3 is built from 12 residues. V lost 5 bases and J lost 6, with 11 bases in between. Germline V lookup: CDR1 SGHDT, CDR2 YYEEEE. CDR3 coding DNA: TGTGCCAGCAGTCTCAGGGTCGCTGAAGCTTTCTTT. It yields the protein CASSLRVAEAFF.

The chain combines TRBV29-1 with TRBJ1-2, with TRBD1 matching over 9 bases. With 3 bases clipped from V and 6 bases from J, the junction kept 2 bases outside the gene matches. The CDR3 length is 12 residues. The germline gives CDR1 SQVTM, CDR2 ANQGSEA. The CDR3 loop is CSVDRTGDGYTF. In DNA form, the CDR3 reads TGCAGCGTTGATCGGACAGGGGATGGCTACACCTTC.

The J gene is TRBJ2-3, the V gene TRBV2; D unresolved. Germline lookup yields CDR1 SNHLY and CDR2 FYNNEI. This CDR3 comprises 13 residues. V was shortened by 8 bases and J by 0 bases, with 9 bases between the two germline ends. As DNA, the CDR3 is TGTGCCAGCGCGTCCGGTAGCACAGATACGCAGTATTTT. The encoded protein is CASASGSTDTQYF. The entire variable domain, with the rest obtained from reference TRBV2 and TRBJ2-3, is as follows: EPEVTQTPSHQVTQMGQEVILRCVPISNHLYFYWYRQILGQKVEFLVSFYNNEISEKSEIFDDQFSVERPDGSNFTLKIRSTKLEDSAMYFCASASGSTDTQYFGPGTRLTVL.

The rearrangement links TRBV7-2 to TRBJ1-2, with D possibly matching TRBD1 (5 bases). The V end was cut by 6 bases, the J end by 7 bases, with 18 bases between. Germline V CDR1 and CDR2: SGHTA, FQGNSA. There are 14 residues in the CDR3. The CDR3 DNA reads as TGTGCCAGCAGGGCCGATCCGGGGACTCTTGGCTACACCTTC. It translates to CASRADPGTLGYTF.

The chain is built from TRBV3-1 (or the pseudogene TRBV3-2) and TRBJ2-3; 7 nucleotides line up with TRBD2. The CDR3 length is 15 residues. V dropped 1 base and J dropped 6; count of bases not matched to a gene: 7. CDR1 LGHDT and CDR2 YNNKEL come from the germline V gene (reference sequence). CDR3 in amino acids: CASSQAWGGRDTQYF. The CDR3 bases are TGTGCCAGCAGCCAAGCGTGGGGGGGTAGGGATACGCAGTATTTT.

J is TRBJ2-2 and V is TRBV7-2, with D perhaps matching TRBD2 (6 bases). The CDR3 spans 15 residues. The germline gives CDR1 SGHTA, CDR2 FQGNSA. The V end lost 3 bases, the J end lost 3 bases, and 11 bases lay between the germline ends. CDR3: CASSFRGTYTGELFF. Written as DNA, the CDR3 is TGTGCCAGCAGCTTCCGGGGGACTTACACCGGGGAGCTGTTTTTT. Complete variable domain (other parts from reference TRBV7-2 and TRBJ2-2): GAGVSQSPSNKVTEKGKDVELRCDPISGHTALYWYRQSLGQGLEFLIYFQGNSAPDKSGLPSDRFSAERTGGSVSTLTIQRTQQEDSAVYLCASSFRGTYTGELFFGEGSRLTVL.

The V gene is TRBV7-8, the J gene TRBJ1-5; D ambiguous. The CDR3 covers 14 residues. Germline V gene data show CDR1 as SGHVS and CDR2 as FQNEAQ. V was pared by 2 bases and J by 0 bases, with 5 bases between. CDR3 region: CASSLISSNQPQHF. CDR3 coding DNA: TGTGCCAGCAGCTTAATCAGTAGCAATCAGCCCCAGCATTTT. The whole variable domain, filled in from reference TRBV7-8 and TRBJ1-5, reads GAGVSQSPRYKVAKRGQDVALRCDPISGHVSLFWYQQALGQGPEFLTYFQNEAQLDKSGLPSDRFFAERPEGSVSTLKIQRTQQEDSAVYLCASSLISSNQPQHFGDGTRLSIL.

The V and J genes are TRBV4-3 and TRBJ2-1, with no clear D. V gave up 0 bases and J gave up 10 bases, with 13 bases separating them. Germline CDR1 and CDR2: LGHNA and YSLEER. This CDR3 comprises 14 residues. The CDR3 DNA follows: TGCGCCAGCAGCCAAGAACTCTCGAGTTTGGAGCAGTTCTTC. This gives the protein CASSQELSSLEQFF.

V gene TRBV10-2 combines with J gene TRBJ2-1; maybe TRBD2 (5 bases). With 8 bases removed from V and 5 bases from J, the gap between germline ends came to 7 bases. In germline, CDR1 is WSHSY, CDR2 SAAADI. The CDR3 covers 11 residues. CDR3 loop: CASETNNEQFF. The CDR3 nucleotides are TGCGCCAGCGAGACTAACAATGAGCAGTTCTTC.

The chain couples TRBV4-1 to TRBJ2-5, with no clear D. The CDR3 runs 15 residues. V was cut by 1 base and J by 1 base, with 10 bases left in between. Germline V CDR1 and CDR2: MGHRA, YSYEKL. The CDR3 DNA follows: TGCGCCAGCAGCCAAGGGTGGCAGATCCAAGAGACCCAGTACTTC. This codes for CASSQGWQIQETQYF.

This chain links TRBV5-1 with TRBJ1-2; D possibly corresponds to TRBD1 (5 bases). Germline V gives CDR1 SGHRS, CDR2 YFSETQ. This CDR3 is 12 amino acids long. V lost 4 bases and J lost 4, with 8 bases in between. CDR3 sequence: CASSVDSYGYTF. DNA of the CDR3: TGCGCCAGCAGCGTCGACAGCTATGGCTACACCTTC.

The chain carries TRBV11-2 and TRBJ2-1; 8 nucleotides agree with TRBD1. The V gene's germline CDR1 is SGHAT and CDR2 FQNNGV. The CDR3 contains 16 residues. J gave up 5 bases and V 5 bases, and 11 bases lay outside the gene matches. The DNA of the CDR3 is TGTGCCAGCAGCATTCAACCGGGACAGGTCCACAATGAGCAGTTCTTC. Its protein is CASSIQPGQVHNEQFF.

The CDR3 is CASSMSVYSNQPQHF. In nucleotides, the CDR3 is TGTGCCAGTAGTATGTCCGTTTATAGCAATCAGCCCCAGCATTTT. V and J are TRBV19 and TRBJ1-5; D remains ambiguous. V lost 3 bases and J 0 bases, leaving 9 bases between the germline ends. The CDR3 is made up of 15 amino acids. CDR1 is LNHDA, CDR2 SQIVND, per germline (reference sequence).

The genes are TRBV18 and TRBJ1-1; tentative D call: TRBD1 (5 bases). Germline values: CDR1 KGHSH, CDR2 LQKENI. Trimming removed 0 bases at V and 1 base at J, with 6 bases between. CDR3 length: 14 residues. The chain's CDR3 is CASSPPTGNTEAFF. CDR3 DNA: TGTGCCAGCTCACCACCCACAGGGAACACTGAAGCTTTCTTT.

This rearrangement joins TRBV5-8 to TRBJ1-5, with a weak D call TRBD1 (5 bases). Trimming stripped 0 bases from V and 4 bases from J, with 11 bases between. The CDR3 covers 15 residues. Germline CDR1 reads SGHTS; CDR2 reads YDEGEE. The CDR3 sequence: CASSLEQGLNQPQHF. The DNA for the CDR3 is TGTGCCAGCAGCTTGGAGCAGGGACTAAATCAGCCCCAGCATTTT.

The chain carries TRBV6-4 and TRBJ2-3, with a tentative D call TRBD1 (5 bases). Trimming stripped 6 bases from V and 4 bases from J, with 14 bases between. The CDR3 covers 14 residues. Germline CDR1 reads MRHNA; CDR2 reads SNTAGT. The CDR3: CASSPAGNADTQYF. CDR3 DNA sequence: TGTGCCAGCAGCCCCGCAGGGAACGCAGATACGCAGTATTTT.

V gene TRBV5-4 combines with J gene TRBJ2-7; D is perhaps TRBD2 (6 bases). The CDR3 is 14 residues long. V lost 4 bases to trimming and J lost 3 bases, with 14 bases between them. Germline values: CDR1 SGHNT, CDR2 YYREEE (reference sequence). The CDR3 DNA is TGTGCCAGCAGCCCGGCGTCGCGGGACTACGAGCAGTACTTC. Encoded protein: CASSPASRDYEQYF.

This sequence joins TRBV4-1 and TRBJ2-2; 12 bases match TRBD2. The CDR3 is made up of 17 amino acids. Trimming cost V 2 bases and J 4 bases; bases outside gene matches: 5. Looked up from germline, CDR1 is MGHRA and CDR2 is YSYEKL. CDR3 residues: CASSQIMGLAGTGELFF. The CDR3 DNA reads TGCGCCAGCAGCCAAATTATGGGACTAGCGGGCACCGGGGAGCTGTTTTTT.

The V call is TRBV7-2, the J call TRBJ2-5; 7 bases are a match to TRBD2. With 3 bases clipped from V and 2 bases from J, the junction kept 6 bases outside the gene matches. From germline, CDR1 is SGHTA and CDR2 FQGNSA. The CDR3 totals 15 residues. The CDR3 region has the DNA TGTGCCAGCAGCTTCAAGCCGGGACTACAAGAGACCCAGTACTTC. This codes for CASSFKPGLQETQYF.

In DNA form, the CDR3 reads TGTGCCACCAGTGATCCTTACGGGGGGGGCTGGGAGACCCAGTACTTC. This sequence encodes CATSDPYGGGWETQYF. The rearrangement joins TRBV24-1 to TRBJ2-5; 8 nucleotides match TRBD2. V trimming: 3 bases; J trimming: 5 bases; junction bases outside the gene matches: 10. From germline, CDR1 is KGHDR and CDR2 SFDVKD. The CDR3 is 16 amino acids.

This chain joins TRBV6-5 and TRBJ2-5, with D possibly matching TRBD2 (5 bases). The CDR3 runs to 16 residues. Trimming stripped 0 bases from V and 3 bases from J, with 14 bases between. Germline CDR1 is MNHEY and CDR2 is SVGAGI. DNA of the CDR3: TGTGCCAGCAGTTACTCGGGAGCGACCCAAAAAGAGACCCAGTACTTC. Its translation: CASSYSGATQKETQYF.

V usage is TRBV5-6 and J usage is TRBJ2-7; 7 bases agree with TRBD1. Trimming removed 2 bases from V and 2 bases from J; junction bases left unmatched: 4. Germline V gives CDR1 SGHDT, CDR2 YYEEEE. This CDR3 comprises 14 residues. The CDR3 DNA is TGTGCCAGCAGCTTCTGGGACAGAACCTACGAGCAGTACTTC. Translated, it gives CASSFWDRTYEQYF.

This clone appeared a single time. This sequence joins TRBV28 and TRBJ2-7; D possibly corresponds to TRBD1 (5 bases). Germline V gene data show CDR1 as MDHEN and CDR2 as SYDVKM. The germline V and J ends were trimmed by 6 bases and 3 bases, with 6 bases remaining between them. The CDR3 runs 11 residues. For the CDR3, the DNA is TGTGCCAGCAGAAGGGGCTACGAGCAGTACTTC. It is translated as CASRRGYEQYF.

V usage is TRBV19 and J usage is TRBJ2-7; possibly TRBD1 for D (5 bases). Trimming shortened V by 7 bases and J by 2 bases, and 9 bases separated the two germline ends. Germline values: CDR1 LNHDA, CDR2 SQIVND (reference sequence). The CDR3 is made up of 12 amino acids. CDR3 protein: CASMDTTYEQYF. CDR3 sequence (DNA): TGTGCCAGTATGGACACCACCTACGAGCAGTACTTC.

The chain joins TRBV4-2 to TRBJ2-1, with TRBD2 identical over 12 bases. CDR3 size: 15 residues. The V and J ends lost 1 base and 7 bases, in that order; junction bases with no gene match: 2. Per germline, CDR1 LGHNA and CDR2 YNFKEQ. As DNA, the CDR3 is TGTGCCAGCAGCCAAGTTACTAGCGGGGGGAATGAGCAGTTCTTC. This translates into CASSQVTSGGNEQFF.

The CDR3 here is CASSPSTGQPQHF. The CDR3 DNA is TGTGCCAGCAGCCCTAGTACAGGTCAGCCCCAGCATTTT. V gene TRBV7-2 combines with J gene TRBJ1-5; D might be TRBD1 (5 bases). V was shortened by 5 bases and J by 6 bases, with 11 bases between the two germline ends. The germline CDR1 and CDR2 sequences are SGHTA and FQGNSA. The CDR3 length is 13 residues.

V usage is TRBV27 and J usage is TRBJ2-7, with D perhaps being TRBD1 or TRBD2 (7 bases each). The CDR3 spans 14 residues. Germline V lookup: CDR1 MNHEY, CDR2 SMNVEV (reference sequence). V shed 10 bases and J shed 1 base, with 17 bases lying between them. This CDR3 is CAIREGASSYEQYF. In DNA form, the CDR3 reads TGTGCCATCAGGGAGGGGGCGAGTTCCTACGAGCAGTACTTC.